The clone carrying this T cell receptor (beta chain) was seen many times. Its target is unknown. V gave up 2 bases and J gave up 0 bases, with 15 bases separating them. The CDR3 is 17 residues long. Germline CDR1 is MNHEY and CDR2 is SVGAGI. The data were obtained in a study of T cell repertoires in cytomegalovirus infection. The wider study: In public TCR beta signatures, there were indications of both CMV infection and matching HLA type. Study observations and caveats: The study identified carriers of CMV plus the relevant HLA from cumulative public TCR beta family frequency. HLA-C-restricted CMV clonotypes gave the most frequent clonotype in two of eight donors.

TCRdb reprocessed the reads with MiXCR, giving one entry per CDR3 protein. The sample includes 560,000 or so distinct CDR3 sequences, about 15% of them seen just once. V and J are TRBV6-5 and TRBJ2-3; D is perhaps TRBD1 (6 bases). The sequencing input was CD8+ T cells from PBMCs. This TCR derives from a human donor in good health (CMV status not recorded). Some clones in this sample may be carry-over from other donors' samples. The CDR3 coding sequence is TGTGCCAGCAGTTACCGCGGCAGGGGCCTTAGCACAGATACGCAGTATTTT. Protein sequence: CASSYRGRGLSTDTQYF.